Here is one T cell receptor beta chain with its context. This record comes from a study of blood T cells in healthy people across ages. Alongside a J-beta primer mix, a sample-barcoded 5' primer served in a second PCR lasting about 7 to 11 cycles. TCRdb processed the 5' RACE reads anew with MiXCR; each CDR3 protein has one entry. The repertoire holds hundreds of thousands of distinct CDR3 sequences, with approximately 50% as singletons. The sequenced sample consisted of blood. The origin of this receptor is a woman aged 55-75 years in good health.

Here the CDR3 reads CAIGGQSYEQYF. As DNA, the CDR3 is TGTGCCATCGGAGGACAGTCCTACGAGCAGTACTTC. The chain recombines TRBV10-3 with TRBJ2-7; a possible D gene is TRBD1 (6 bases). Germline V gene data show CDR1 as ENHRY and CDR2 as SYGVKD. The CDR3 contains 12 residues. V lost 8 bases and J 1 base, leaving 9 bases between the germline ends.